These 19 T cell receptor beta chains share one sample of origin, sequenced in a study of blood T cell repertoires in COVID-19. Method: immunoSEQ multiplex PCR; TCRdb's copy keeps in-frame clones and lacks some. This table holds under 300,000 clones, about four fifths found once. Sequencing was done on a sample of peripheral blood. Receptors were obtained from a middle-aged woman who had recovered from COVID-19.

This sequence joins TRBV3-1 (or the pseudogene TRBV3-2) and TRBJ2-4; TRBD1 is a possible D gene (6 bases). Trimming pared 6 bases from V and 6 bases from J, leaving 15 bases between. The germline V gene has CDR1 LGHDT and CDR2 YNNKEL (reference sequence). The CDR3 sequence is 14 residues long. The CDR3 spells CASSLRGRGNIQYF. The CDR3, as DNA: TGTGCCAGCAGTCTCAGGGGCCGGGGAAACATTCAGTACTTC.

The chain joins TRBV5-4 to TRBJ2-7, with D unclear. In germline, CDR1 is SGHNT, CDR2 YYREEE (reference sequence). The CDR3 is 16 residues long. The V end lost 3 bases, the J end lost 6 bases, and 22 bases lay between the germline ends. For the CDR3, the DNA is TGTGCCAGCAGCTCCTCTTTTGGATCTCGGCCGGGCGAGCAGTACTTC. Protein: CASSSSFGSRPGEQYF.

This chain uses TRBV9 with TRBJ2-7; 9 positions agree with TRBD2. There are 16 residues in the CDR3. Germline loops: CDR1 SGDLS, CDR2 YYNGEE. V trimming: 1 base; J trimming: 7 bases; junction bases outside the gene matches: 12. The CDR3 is CASSVTMASGAGEQYF. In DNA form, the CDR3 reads TGTGCCAGCAGCGTAACGATGGCTAGCGGGGCGGGGGAGCAGTACTTC.

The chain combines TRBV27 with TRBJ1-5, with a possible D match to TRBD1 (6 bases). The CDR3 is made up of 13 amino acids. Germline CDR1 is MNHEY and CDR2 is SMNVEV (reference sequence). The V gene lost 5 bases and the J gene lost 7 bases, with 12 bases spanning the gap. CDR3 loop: CASSTQGRQPQHF. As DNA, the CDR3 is TGTGCCAGCAGTACCCAGGGGCGCCAGCCCCAGCATTTT.

The CDR3 coding sequence is TGTGCCAGTAGTCGAGCAGGGCGGACGGAGACCCAGTACTTC. Amino acids: CASSRAGRTETQYF. The chain has TRBV19 and TRBJ2-5; tentatively, D is TRBD1 (5 bases). CDR1 is LNHDA, CDR2 SQIVND, per germline (reference sequence). Trimming left V 5 bases short and J 5 bases short, with 15 bases between. This CDR3 spans 14 amino acids.

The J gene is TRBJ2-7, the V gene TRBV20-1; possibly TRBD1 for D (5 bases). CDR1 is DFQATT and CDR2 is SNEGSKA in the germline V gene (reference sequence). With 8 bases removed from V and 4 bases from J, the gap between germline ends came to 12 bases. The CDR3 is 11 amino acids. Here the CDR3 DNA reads TGCAGTTCCAGGGAAATATACGAGCAGTACTTC. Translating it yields CSSREIYEQYF.

CDR3 protein: CASSPRQGWATGELFF. In nucleotides, the CDR3 is TGTGCCAGCAGCCCACGACAGGGTTGGGCAACCGGGGAGCTGTTTTTT. This chain links TRBV3-1 (or the pseudogene TRBV3-2) with TRBJ2-2; TRBD1 agrees at 7 bases. CDR3 length: 16 amino acids. Germline V CDR1 and CDR2: LGHDT, YNNKEL (reference sequence). Trimming removed 4 bases from V and 5 bases from J; junction bases left unmatched: 10.

As DNA, the CDR3 is TGTGCCAGCAGCTTAGGGCAGTATAGCAATCAGCCCCAGCATTTT. It encodes CASSLGQYSNQPQHF. The rearrangement joins TRBV7-6 to TRBJ1-5; no clear D gene. Germline loops: CDR1 SGHVS, CDR2 FNYEAQ. The CDR3 covers 15 residues. V lost 1 base and J 0 bases, leaving 7 bases between the germline ends. Combining the CDR3 with reference TRBV7-6 and TRBJ1-5 gives the whole variable domain GAGVSQSPRYKVTKRGQDVALRCDPISGHVSLYWYRQALGQGPEFLTYFNYEAQQDKSGLPNDRFSAERPEGSISTLTIQRTEQRDSAMYRCASSLGQYSNQPQHFGDGTRLSIL.

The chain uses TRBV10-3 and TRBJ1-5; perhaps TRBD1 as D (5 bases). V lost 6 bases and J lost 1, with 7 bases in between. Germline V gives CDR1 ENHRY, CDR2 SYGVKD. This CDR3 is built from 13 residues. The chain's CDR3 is CAISGGSNQPQHF. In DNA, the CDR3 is TGTGCCATCAGCGGGGGGAGCAATCAGCCCCAGCATTTT.

The CDR3 DNA follows: TGTGCCAGCAGCCCGTGGACAGGGGAATATGGCTACACCTTC. As protein: CASSPWTGEYGYTF. This chain links TRBV3-1 (or the pseudogene TRBV3-2) with TRBJ1-2; 9 bases match TRBD1. The trim removed 4 bases at V and 5 bases at J, leaving 5 bases unmatched. Germline loops: CDR1 LGHDT, CDR2 YNNKEL (reference sequence). The CDR3 sequence is 14 residues long.

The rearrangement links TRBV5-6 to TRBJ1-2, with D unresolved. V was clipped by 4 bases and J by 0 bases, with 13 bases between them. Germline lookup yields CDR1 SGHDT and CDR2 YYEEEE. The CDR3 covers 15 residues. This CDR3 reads CASSQNPGANYGYTF. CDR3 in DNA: TGTGCCAGCAGCCAAAACCCGGGAGCTAACTATGGCTACACCTTC. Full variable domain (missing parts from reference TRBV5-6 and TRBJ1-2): DAGVTQSPTHLIKTRGQQVTLRCSPKSGHDTVSWYQQALGQGPQFIFQYYEEEERQRGNFPDRFSGHQFPNYSSELNVNALLLGDSALYLCASSQNPGANYGYTFGSGTRLTVV.

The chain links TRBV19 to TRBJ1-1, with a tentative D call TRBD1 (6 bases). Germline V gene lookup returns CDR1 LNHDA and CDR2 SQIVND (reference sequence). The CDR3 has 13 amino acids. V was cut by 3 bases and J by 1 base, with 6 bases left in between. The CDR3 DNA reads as TGTGCCAGTAGTATCAGGGGGAACACTGAAGCTTTCTTT. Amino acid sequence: CASSIRGNTEAFF.

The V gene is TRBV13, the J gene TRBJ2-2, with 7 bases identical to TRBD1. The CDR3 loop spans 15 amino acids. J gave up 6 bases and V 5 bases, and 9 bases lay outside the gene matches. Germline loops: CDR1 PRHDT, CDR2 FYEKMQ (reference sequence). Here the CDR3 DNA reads TGTGCCAGCAGCCGACAGGGTACGCGCCCCGGGGAGCTGTTTTTT. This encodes CASSRQGTRPGELFF.

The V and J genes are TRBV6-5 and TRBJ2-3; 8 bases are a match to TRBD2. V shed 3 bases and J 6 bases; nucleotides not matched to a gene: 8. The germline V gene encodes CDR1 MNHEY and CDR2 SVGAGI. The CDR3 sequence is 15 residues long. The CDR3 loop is CASSYGGGSVDTQYF. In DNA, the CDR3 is TGTGCCAGCAGTTATGGCGGGGGGTCTGTGGATACGCAGTATTTT.

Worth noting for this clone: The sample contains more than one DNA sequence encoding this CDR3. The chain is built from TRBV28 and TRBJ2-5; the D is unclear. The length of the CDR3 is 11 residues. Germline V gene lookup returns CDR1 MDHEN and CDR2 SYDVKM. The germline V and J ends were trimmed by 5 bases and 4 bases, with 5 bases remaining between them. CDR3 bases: TGTGCCAGCAGTGTCAGAGAGACCCAGTACTTC. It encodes CASSVRETQYF.

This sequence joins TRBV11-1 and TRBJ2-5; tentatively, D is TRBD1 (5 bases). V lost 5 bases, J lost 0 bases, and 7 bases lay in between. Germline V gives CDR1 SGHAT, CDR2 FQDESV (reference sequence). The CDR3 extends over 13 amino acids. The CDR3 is CASSQGNQETQYF. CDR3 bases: TGTGCCAGCAGCCAGGGTAACCAAGAGACCCAGTACTTC.

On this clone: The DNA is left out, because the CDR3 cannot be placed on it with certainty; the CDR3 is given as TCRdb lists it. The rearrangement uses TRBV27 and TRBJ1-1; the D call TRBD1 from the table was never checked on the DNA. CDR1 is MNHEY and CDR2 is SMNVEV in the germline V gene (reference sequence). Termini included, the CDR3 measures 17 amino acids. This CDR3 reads CASSSSGQGKRSAEAFF.

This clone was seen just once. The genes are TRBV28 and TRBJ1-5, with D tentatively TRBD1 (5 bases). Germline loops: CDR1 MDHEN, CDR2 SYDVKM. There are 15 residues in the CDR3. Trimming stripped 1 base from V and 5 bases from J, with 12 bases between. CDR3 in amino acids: CASSLSRDVDQPQHF. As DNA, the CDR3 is TGTGCCAGCAGTTTATCCAGGGATGTCGATCAGCCCCAGCATTTT.

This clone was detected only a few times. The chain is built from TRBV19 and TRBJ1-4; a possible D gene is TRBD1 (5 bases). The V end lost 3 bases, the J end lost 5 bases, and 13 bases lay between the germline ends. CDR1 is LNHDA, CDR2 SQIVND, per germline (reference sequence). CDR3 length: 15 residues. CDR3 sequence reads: CASSIEDRSNEKLFF. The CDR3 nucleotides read TGTGCCAGTAGTATCGAAGACAGAAGCAATGAAAAACTGTTTTTT.